The sequence of this T cell receptor (beta chain) was determined in a study of lymphopenia after photon versus proton radiotherapy. Sequencing used immunoSEQ multiplex PCR; TCRdb keeps in-frame clones, though not all of them. This sample has roughly 76,000 clones, with around 90% found just once. The CDR3 is made up of 14 amino acids. The V and J ends lost 7 bases and 8 bases respectively, with 21 bases between them. CDR1 is SGHNT, CDR2 YYREEE, per germline (reference sequence). Sequenced material: peripheral blood, taken from a patient treated with photon-based radiotherapy. V gene TRBV5-4 combines with J gene TRBJ1-2; D not resolved. The sequence derives from a woman in her 40s with cholangiocarcinoma. The CDR3, as DNA: TGTGCCAGCTCAGACCCGTCTCGCGGGCGCGGCTACACCTTC. Translation gives CASSDPSRGRGYTF. The entire variable domain, with the rest obtained from reference TRBV5-4 and TRBJ1-2, is as follows: ETGVTQSPTHLIKTRGQQVTLRCSSQSGHNTVSWYQQALGQGPQFIFQYYREEENGRGNFPPRFSGLQFPNYSSELNVNALELDDSALYLCASSDPSRGRGYTFGSGTRLTVV.